This T cell receptor beta chain comes out of a study of CD8 T cells in ankylosing spondylitis. Regarding the study as a whole: Clones linked to disease were reported to show significant enrichment in matched ankylosing spondylitis synovial fluid.

From the 5' RACE reads, TCRdb called clonotypes with MiXCR, one entry per CDR3 protein. Of about 360,000 distinct CDR3 sequences in the sample, roughly 15% were seen once. This clonotype was picked up many times. Its specificity is not known. The CDR3 extends over 14 amino acids. V lost 5 bases, J lost 6 bases, and 5 bases stayed unmatched. CDR1 SQVTM and CDR2 ANQGSEA come from the germline V gene. The TCR comes from a male donor with ankylosing spondylitis or in good health (not recorded which). Sequencing used blood, either unsorted or a sorted T cell fraction (not recorded which). The chain is built from TRBV29-1 and TRBJ2-1, with 12 bases matching TRBD2. This CDR3 reads CSVRGLAGINEQFF. For the CDR3, the DNA is TGCAGCGTTCGAGGACTAGCGGGAATCAATGAGCAGTTCTTC.